One and the same sample provided the 20 T cell receptor beta chains below, sequenced in a study of radiotherapy plus CTLA-4 blockade in lung cancer. Here immunoSEQ multiplex PCR was the method, and the copy in TCRdb shows in-frame clones only, minus some. This sample yields 30,000 to 35,000 clones, of which roughly three quarters are seen a single time; more than 3.5% belongs to the top ten. The specimen was peripheral blood, collected from a patient treated with radiotherapy plus ipilimumab. The receptors derive from a human donor with non-small cell lung cancer who had stable disease on radiotherapy plus ipilimumab.

This chain connects TRBV28 to TRBJ1-5; 7 bases match TRBD1. The V gene's germline CDR1 is MDHEN and CDR2 SYDVKM. The CDR3 loop spans 17 amino acids. V lost 7 bases to trimming and J lost 2 bases; unmatched junction nucleotides: 14. The CDR3: CASTFHRGGWGNQPQHF. DNA of the CDR3: TGTGCCAGCACCTTCCACAGGGGAGGTTGGGGCAATCAGCCCCAGCATTTT.

V is TRBV10-2 and J is TRBJ2-2; D gene ambiguous. The CDR3 sequence is 15 residues long. Deletions cut 9 bases from V and 3 bases from J, with 17 bases between. CDR1 and CDR2 from the germline V gene are WSHSY and SAAADI. The CDR3 DNA sequence: TGCGCCAGTGTCAACCCCGGGCCTCACACCGGGGAGCTGTTTTTT. This gives the protein CASVNPGPHTGELFF.

This clone was seen once. The chain has TRBV27 and TRBJ2-5; no clear D. CDR1 is MNHEY, CDR2 SMNVEV, per germline (reference sequence). The V gene lost 5 bases and the J gene lost 8 bases, with 9 bases spanning the gap. The CDR3 has 11 amino acids. This chain's CDR3 is CASSLQVTQYF. The CDR3 nucleotides read TGTGCCAGCAGTCTTCAGGTTACCCAGTACTTC.

This sequence joins TRBV9 and TRBJ2-1; D is perhaps TRBD1 or TRBD2 (6 bases each). With 0 bases removed from V and 4 bases from J, the gap between germline ends came to 14 bases. The CDR3 contains 16 residues. Germline CDR1 and CDR2: SGDLS and YYNGEE. CDR3 region: CASSVEEGGRYNEQFF. CDR3 sequence (DNA): TGTGCCAGCAGCGTAGAGGAGGGGGGTAGGTACAATGAGCAGTTCTTC.

The chain carries TRBV23-1 and TRBJ2-7; 8 positions match TRBD1. TRBV23-1 is sorted into the ORF group, with uncertain function. CDR3 length equals 14 residues. V gave up 4 bases and J gave up 7 bases; unmatched junction bases: 9. CDR3 region: CASSRGQGAGEQYF. The CDR3 nucleotides are TGCGCCAGCAGTCGAGGGCAGGGGGCAGGGGAGCAGTACTTC.

The chain is built from TRBV6-5 and TRBJ2-2; no firm D call. Per germline, CDR1 MNHEY and CDR2 SVGAGI. Trimming pared 6 bases from V and 5 bases from J, leaving 10 bases between. The CDR3 consists of 13 residues. This chain's CDR3 is CASRQDGTGELFF. In DNA form, the CDR3 reads TGTGCCAGCAGACAAGACGGAACCGGGGAGCTGTTTTTT.

The table lists this clone with a few counts. The CDR3 spells CASSGTSGIYEQYF. CDR3 bases: TGTGCCAGTAGTGGGACTAGCGGGATCTACGAGCAGTACTTC. This rearrangement joins TRBV19 to TRBJ2-7, with 13 positions matching TRBD2. CDR1 is LNHDA and CDR2 is SQIVND in the germline V gene (reference sequence). V lost 5 bases to trimming and J lost 3 bases; unmatched junction nucleotides: 1. The CDR3 extends over 14 amino acids. The variable domain in full, completed from reference TRBV19 and TRBJ2-7, reads DGGITQSPKYLFRKEGQNVTLSCEQNLNHDAMYWYRQDPGQGLRLIYYSQIVNDFQKGDIAEGYSVSREKKESFPLTVTSAQKNPTAFYLCASSGTSGIYEQYFGPGTRLTVT.

This clone has only a few counts. The chain carries TRBV5-1 and TRBJ2-3, with D perhaps matching TRBD2 (6 bases). Germline-derived CDR1 and CDR2 are SGHRS and YFSETQ. The CDR3 contains 15 residues. Trimming cost V 0 bases and J 6 bases, with 14 bases left between them. CDR3 sequence: CASSLARGRGDTQYF. For the CDR3, the DNA is TGCGCCAGCAGCTTGGCGCGGGGCCGGGGGGATACGCAGTATTTT.

This chain joins TRBV11-2 and TRBJ1-1; no clear D gene. With 6 bases removed from V and 2 bases from J, the gap between germline ends came to 10 bases. The V gene's germline CDR1 is SGHAT and CDR2 FQNNGV. There are 13 residues in the CDR3. The CDR3 DNA sequence: TGTGCCAGCAGAACCAGGAGTAACACTGAAGCTTTCTTT. Amino acid sequence: CASRTRSNTEAFF.

This clone was picked up a small number of times. The rearrangement uses TRBV28 and TRBJ1-6; D remains ambiguous. V lost 7 bases, J lost 10 bases, and 17 bases lay in between. The CDR3 covers 14 residues. CDR1 MDHEN and CDR2 SYDVKM come from the germline V gene. CDR3 protein: CASTPWQSGSPLHF. The CDR3 DNA sequence: TGTGCCAGCACCCCCTGGCAGAGTGGATCACCCCTCCACTTT.

The chain employs TRBV5-8 and TRBJ1-1, with unresolved D. The CDR3 totals 12 residues. Trimming left V 0 bases short and J 7 bases short, with 7 bases between. Germline loops: CDR1 SGHTS, CDR2 YDEGEE. The CDR3 DNA reads TGTGCCAGCAGCTTGGCGCGGCTTGAAGCTTTCTTT. It translates to CASSLARLEAFF.

This chain uses TRBV19 with TRBJ2-3; perhaps TRBD1 as D (8 bases). The CDR3 contains 14 residues. Germline V lookup: CDR1 LNHDA, CDR2 SQIVND (reference sequence). Trimming cost V 10 bases and J 3 bases, with 17 bases left between them. The CDR3 bases are TGTGCCACCCACAGGGGGGGATTTACAGATACGCAGTATTTT. Translation gives CATHRGGFTDTQYF.

V usage is TRBV7-9 and J usage is TRBJ2-7; possibly TRBD1 for D (6 bases). This CDR3 comprises 14 residues. V lost 1 base, J lost 6 bases, and 13 bases lay in between. Germline V gene lookup returns CDR1 SEHNR and CDR2 FQNEAQ (reference sequence). CDR3 sequence: CASSLVQGSSEQYF. The CDR3 coding sequence is TGTGCCAGCAGCTTAGTACAGGGTTCTAGCGAGCAGTACTTC.

The chain links TRBV5-1 to TRBJ2-7; 9 bases agree with TRBD1. CDR1 SGHRS and CDR2 YFSETQ come from the germline V gene. The CDR3 extends over 15 amino acids. J lost 0 bases, V lost 3 bases, and 4 bases had no gene match. CDR3 nucleotides: TGCGCCAGCAGCTCGGGACAGGGAAGCTCCTACGAGCAGTACTTC. Translating it yields CASSSGQGSSYEQYF.

The chain joins TRBV4-3 to TRBJ2-2; the D is unclear. This CDR3 is 14 amino acids long. Germline V gene lookup returns CDR1 LGHNA and CDR2 YSLEER. The V end was cut by 1 base, the J end by 4 bases, with 7 bases between. CDR3 in amino acids: CASSQAPLTGELFF. As DNA, the CDR3 is TGCGCCAGCAGCCAAGCCCCCCTCACCGGGGAGCTGTTTTTT.

The chain has TRBV30 and TRBJ2-7; 7 positions agree with TRBD2. The trim removed 4 bases at V and 9 bases at J, leaving 6 bases unmatched. The CDR3 runs to 11 residues. Germline V gene data show CDR1 as GTSNPN and CDR2 as SVGIG (reference sequence). CDR3 in amino acids: CAWTSGNGQYF. CDR3 DNA sequence: TGTGCCTGGACGAGCGGGAACGGGCAGTACTTC. Looking up the rest from reference TRBV30 and TRBJ2-7 gives the full variable domain: SQTIHQWPATLVQPVGSPLSLECTVEGTSNPNLYWYRQAAGRGLQLLFYSVGIGQISSEVPQNLSASRPQDRQFILSSKKLLLSDSGFYLCAWTSGNGQYFGPGTRLTVT.

The V call is TRBV28, the J call TRBJ1-4, with D uncertain. This CDR3 is 14 amino acids long. Germline CDR1 is MDHEN and CDR2 is SYDVKM. The V end lost 6 bases, the J end lost 3 bases, and 11 bases lay between the germline ends. The CDR3 nucleotides read TGTGCCAGCAGCCCAGGAAGCCCTAATGAAAAACTGTTTTTT. This encodes CASSPGSPNEKLFF. The variable domain in full, completed from reference TRBV28 and TRBJ1-4, reads DVKVTQSSRYLVKRTGEKVFLECVQDMDHENMFWYRQDPGLGLRLIYFSYDVKMKEKGDIPEGYSVSREKKERFSLILESASTNQTSMYLCASSPGSPNEKLFFGSGTQLSVL.

The chain is built from TRBV11-2 and TRBJ1-3, with TRBD1 as a possible D gene (6 bases). Trimming took off 9 bases at V and 3 bases at J, with 12 bases between the two ends. Looked up from germline, CDR1 is SGHAT and CDR2 is FQNNGV. The CDR3 has 13 amino acids. CDR3 sequence (DNA): TGTGCCAGTCAAAGGGGGAATGGAAACACCATATATTTT. It codes for CASQRGNGNTIYF.

The chain is built from TRBV18 and TRBJ2-1, with TRBD2 matching over 14 bases. CDR1 KGHSH and CDR2 LQKENI come from the germline V gene. The CDR3 loop spans 16 amino acids. With 3 bases clipped from V and 9 bases from J, the junction kept 7 bases outside the gene matches. The CDR3 protein is CASSPPTSGRVGEQFF. The CDR3, as DNA: TGTGCCAGCTCACCCCCGACTAGCGGGAGGGTGGGTGAGCAGTTCTTC.

This clone is medium-sized. The chain links TRBV5-5 to TRBJ2-5; maybe TRBD2 (6 bases). The germline gives CDR1 SGHKS, CDR2 YYEKEE (reference sequence). Between the trimmed V and J ends, which lost 0 bases and 5 bases, there was a span of 8 bases. CDR3 size: 13 residues. The CDR3 nucleotides are TGTGCCAGCAGCTTGGGCGGGGAGGAGACCCAGTACTTC. It specifies CASSLGGEETQYF.